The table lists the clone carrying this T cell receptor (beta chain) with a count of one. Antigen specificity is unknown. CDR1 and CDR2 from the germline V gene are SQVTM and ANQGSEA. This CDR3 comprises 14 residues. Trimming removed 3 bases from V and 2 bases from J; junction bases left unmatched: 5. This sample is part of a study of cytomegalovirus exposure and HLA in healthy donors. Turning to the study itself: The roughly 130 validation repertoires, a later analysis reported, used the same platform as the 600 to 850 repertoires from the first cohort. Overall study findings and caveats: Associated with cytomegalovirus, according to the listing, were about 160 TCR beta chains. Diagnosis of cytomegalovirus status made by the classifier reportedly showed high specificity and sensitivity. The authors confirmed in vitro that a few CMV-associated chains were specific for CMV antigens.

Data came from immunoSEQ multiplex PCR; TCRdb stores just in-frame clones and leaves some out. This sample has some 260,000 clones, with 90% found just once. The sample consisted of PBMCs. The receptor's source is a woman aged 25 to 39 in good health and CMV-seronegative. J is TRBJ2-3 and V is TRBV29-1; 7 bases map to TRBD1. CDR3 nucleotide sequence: TGCAGCGTTGAGGCGACAGGGAACACAGATACGCAGTATTTT. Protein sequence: CSVEATGNTDTQYF.